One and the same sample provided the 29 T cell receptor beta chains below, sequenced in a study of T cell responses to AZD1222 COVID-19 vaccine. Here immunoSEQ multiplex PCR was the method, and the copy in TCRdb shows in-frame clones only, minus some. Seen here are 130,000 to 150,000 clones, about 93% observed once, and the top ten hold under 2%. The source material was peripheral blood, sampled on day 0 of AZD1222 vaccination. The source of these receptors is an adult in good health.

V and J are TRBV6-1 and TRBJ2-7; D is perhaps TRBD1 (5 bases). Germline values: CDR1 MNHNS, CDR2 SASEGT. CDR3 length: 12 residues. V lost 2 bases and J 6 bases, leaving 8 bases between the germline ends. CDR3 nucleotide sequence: TGTGCCAGCAGTGAAAGGGGTTTCGAGCAGTACTTC. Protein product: CASSERGFEQYF.

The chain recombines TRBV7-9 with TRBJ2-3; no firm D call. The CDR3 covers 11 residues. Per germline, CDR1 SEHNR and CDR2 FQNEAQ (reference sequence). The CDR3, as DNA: TGTGCTCAGGAGAGGACAGATACGCAGTATTTT. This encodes CAQERTDTQYF.

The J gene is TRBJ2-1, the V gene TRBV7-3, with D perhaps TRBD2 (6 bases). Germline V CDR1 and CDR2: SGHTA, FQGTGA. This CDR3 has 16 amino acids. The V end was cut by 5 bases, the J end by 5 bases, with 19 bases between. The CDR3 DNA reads TGTGCCAGCAGCCTGAGCACCGGGACTGGAAACAATGAGCAGTTCTTC. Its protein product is CASSLSTGTGNNEQFF.

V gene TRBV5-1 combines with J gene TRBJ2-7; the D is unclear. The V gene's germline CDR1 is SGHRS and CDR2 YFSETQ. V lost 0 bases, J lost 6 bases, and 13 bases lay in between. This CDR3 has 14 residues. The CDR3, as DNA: TGCGCCAGCAGCTTGGACCCGAACCTACTCGAGCAGTACTTC. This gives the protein CASSLDPNLLEQYF.

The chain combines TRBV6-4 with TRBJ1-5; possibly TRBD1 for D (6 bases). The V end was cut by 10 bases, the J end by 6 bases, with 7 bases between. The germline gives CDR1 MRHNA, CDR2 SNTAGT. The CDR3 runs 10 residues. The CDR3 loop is CATRGQPQHF. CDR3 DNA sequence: TGTGCCACCAGGGGTCAGCCCCAGCATTTT.

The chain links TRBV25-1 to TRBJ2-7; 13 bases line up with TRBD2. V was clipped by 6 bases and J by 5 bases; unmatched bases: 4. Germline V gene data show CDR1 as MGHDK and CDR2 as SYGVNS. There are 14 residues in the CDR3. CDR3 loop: CASSRLAGGNEQYF. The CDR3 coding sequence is TGTGCCAGCAGCAGACTAGCGGGAGGCAACGAGCAGTACTTC.

CDR3 nucleotide sequence: TGTGCCAGCAGGACCTTGGGTCAGCCCCAGCATTTT. This sequence encodes CASRTLGQPQHF. The V and J genes are TRBV2 and TRBJ1-5; D remains unclear. V shed 6 bases and J shed 6 bases, with 9 bases lying between them. This CDR3 is built from 12 residues. Germline assignment: CDR1 SNHLY and CDR2 FYNNEI.

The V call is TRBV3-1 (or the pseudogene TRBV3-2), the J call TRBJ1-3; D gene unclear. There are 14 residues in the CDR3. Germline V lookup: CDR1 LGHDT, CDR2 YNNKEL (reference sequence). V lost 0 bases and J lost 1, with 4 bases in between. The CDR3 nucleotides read TGTGCCAGCAGCCAAGATGGGTCTGGAAACACCATATATTTT. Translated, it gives CASSQDGSGNTIYF.

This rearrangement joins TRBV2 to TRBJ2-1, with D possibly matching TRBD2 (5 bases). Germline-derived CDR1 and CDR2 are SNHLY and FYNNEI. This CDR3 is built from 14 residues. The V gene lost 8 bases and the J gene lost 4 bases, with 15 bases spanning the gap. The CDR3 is CASGRLGVYNEQFF. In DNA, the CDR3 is TGTGCCAGCGGTCGTCTCGGGGTTTACAATGAGCAGTTCTTC.

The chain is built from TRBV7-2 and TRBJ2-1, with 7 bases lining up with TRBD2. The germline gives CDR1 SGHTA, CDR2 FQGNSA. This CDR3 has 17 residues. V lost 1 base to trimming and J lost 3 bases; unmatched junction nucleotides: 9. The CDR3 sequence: CASSLEVASGYYNEQFF. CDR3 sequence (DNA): TGTGCCAGCAGCTTAGAGGTGGCTAGCGGATACTACAATGAGCAGTTCTTC. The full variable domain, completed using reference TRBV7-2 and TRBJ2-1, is GAGVSQSPSNKVTEKGKDVELRCDPISGHTALYWYRQSLGQGLEFLIYFQGNSAPDKSGLPSDRFSAERTGGSVSTLTIQRTQQEDSAVYLCASSLEVASGYYNEQFFGPGTRLTVL.

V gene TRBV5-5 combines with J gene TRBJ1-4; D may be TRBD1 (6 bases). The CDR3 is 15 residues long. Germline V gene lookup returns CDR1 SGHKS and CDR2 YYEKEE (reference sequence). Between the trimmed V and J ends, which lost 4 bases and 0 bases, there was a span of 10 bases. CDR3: CASSTAGATNEKLFF. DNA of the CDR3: TGTGCCAGCAGCACAGCAGGGGCAACTAATGAAAAACTGTTTTTT. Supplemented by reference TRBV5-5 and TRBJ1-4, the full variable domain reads DAGVTQSPTHLIKTRGQQVTLRCSPISGHKSVSWYQQVLGQGPQFIFQYYEKEERGRGNFPDRFSARQFPNYSSELNVNALLLGDSALYLCASSTAGATNEKLFFGSGTQLSVL.

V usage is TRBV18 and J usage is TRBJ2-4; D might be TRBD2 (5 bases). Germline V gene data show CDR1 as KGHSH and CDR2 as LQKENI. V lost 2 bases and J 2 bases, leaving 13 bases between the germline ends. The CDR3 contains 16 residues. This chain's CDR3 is CASSPISRGTKNIQYF. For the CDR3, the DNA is TGTGCCAGCTCACCAATTAGTAGAGGGACCAAAAACATTCAGTACTTC.

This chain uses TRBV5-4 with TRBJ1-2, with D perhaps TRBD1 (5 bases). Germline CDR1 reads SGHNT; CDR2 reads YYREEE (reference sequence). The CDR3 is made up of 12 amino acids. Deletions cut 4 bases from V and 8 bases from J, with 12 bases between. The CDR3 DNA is TGTGCCAGCAGCGGGGGACGCTGGGGCTACACCTTC. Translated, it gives CASSGGRWGYTF.

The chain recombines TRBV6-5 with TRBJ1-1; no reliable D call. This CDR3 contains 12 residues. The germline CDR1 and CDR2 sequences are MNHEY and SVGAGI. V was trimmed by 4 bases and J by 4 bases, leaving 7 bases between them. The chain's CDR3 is CASSLAGTEAFF. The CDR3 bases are TGTGCCAGCAGTTTGGCAGGCACTGAAGCTTTCTTT.

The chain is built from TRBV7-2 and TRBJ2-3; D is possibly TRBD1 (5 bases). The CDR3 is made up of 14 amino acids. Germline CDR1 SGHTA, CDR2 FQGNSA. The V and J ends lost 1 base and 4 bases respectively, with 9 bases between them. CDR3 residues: CASSLGAGPDTQYF. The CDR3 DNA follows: TGTGCCAGCAGCTTAGGTGCAGGGCCAGATACGCAGTATTTT. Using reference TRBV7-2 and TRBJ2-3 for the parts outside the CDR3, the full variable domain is GAGVSQSPSNKVTEKGKDVELRCDPISGHTALYWYRQSLGQGLEFLIYFQGNSAPDKSGLPSDRFSAERTGGSVSTLTIQRTQQEDSAVYLCASSLGAGPDTQYFGPGTRLTVL.

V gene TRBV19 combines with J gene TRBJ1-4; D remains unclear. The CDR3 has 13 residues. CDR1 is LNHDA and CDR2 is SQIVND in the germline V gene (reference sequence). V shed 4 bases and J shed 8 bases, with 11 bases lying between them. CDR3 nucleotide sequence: TGTGCCAGTAGTAGGCAAAGACTGGAAAAACTGTTTTTT. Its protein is CASSRQRLEKLFF.

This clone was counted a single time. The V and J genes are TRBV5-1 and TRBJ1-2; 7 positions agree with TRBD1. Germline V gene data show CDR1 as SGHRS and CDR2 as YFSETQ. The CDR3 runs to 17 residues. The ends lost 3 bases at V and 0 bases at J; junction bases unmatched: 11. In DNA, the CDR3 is TGCGCCAGCAGCTATACAACCGGGACAGAAACTAACTATGGCTACACCTTC. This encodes CASSYTTGTETNYGYTF.

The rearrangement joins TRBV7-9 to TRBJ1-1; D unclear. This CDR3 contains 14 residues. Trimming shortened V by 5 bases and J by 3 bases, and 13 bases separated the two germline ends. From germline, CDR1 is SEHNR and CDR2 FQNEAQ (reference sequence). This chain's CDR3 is CASSPWSGDTEAFF. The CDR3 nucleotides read TGTGCCAGCAGCCCATGGAGTGGGGACACTGAAGCTTTCTTT.

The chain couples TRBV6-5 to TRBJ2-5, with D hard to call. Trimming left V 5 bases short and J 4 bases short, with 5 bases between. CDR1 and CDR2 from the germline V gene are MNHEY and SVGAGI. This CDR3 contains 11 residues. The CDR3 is CASSLGETQYF. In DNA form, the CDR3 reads TGTGCCAGCAGTCTCGGAGAGACCCAGTACTTC.

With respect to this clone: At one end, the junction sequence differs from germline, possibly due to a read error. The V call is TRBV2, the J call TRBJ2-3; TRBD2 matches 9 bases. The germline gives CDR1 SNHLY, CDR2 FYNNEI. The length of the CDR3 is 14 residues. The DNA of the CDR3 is TGTGCCAGCAACACCGGGACTAGCACTGATACGCAGTATTTT. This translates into CASNTGTSTDTQYF. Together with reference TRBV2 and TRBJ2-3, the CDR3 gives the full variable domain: EPEVTQTPSHQVTQMGQEVILRCVPISNHLYFYWYRQILGQKVEFLVSFYNNEISEKSEIFDDQFSVERPDGSNFTLKIRSTKLEDSAMYFCASNTGTSTDTQYFGPGTRLTVL.

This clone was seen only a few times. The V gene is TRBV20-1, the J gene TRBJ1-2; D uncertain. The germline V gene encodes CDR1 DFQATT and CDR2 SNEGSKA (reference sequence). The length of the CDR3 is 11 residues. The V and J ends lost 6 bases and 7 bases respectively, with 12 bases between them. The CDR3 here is CSAQRATGYTF. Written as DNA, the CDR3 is TGCAGTGCCCAACGGGCGACTGGCTACACCTTC.

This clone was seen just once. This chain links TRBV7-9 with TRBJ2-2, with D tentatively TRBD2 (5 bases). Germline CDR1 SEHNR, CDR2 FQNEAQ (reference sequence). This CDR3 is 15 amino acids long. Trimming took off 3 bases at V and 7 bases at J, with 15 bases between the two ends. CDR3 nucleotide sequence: TGTGCCAGCAGCTTGGAGAGGGTCATCGGCGGGGAGCTGTTTTTT. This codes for CASSLERVIGGELFF.

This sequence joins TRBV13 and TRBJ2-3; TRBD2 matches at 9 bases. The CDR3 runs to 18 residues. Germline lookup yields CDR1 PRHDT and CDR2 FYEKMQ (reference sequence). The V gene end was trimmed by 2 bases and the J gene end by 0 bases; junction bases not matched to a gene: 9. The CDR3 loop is CASSLSPSGDESTDTQYF. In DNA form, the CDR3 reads TGTGCCAGCAGCTTATCTCCTAGCGGGGACGAAAGCACAGATACGCAGTATTTT.

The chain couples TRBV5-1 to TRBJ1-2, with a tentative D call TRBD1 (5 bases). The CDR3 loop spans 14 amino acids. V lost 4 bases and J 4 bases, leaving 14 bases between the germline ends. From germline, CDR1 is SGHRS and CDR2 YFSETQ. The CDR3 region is CASSVQAGLYGYTF. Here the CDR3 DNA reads TGCGCCAGCAGCGTCCAAGCGGGACTCTATGGCTACACCTTC.

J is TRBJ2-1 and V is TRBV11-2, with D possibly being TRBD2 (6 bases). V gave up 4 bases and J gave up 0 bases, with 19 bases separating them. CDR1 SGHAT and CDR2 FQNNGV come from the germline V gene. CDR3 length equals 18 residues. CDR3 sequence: CASSSRRGGQSSYNEQFF. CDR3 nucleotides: TGTGCCAGCAGCTCCCGACGTGGAGGGCAAAGCTCCTACAATGAGCAGTTCTTC.

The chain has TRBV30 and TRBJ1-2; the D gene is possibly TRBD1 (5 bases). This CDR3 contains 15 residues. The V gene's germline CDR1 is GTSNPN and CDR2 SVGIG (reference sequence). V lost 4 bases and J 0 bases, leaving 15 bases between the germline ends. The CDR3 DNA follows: TGTGCCTGGACCCGATCGCCAGGGCCTAACTATGGCTACACCTTC. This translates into CAWTRSPGPNYGYTF.

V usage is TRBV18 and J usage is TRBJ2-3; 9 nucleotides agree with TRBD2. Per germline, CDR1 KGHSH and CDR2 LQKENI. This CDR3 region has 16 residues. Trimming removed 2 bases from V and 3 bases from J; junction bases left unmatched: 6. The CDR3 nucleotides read TGTGCCAGCTCACCAGATAGCGGGAGTGGAACAGATACGCAGTATTTT. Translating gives CASSPDSGSGTDTQYF. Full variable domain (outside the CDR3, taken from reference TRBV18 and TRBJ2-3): NAGVMQNPRHLVRRRGQEARLRCSPMKGHSHVYWYRQLPEEGLKFMVYLQKENIIDESGMPKERFSAEFPKEGPSILRIQQVVRGDSAAYFCASSPDSGSGTDTQYFGPGTRLTVL.

The CDR3 nucleotides read TGTGCTAGTGGTTTGGTACCTACAGGTCCCTCTGGAAACACCATATATTTT. This translates into CASGLVPTGPSGNTIYF. V gene TRBV12-5 combines with J gene TRBJ1-3; TRBD1 is a possible D gene (5 bases). The ends were cut back, 0 bases at V and 0 bases at J, with 12 bases in the middle. Germline CDR1 reads LGHNT; CDR2 reads FRNRAP. There are 17 residues in the CDR3.

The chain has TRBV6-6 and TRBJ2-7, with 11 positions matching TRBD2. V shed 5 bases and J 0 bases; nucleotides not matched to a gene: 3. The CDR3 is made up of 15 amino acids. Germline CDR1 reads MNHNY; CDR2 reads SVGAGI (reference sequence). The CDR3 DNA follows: TGTGCCAGCAGTACTAGCGGGAGTGCCTCCTACGAGCAGTACTTC. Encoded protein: CASSTSGSASYEQYF.